The 3 T cell receptor beta chains listed next were all sequenced from one sample in a study of radiotherapy plus CTLA-4 blockade in lung cancer. TCRdb keeps only in-frame clones here, not all; method: immunoSEQ multiplex PCR. This table has 85,000 to 90,000 clones, 55% to 75% appearing once. Source: peripheral blood, taken from a patient treated with radiotherapy plus ipilimumab. The source is a human donor with non-small cell lung cancer that progressed on radiotherapy plus ipilimumab.

The chain links TRBV7-8 to TRBJ1-1; D not certain. V shed 5 bases and J shed 1 base, with 8 bases lying between them. In germline, CDR1 is SGHVS, CDR2 FQNEAQ. The CDR3 contains 13 residues. CDR3 sequence: CASSPFPNTEAFF. The CDR3 DNA sequence: TGTGCCAGCAGCCCCTTCCCGAACACTGAAGCTTTCTTT.

The chain employs TRBV5-1 and TRBJ2-1, with TRBD1 matching over 9 bases. The CDR3 spans 14 residues. Germline CDR1 reads SGHRS; CDR2 reads YFSETQ. The trim removed 2 bases at V and 8 bases at J, leaving 5 bases unmatched. Written as DNA, the CDR3 is TGCGCCAGCAGCTTAGGACAGGGGCTAGATGAGCAGTTCTTC. As protein: CASSLGQGLDEQFF.

The genes are TRBV4-1 and TRBJ1-6, with 7 bases matching TRBD1. Germline V CDR1 and CDR2: MGHRA, YSYEKL. This CDR3 is 20 amino acids long. The V segment lost 1 base and the J segment 0 bases; nucleotides outside the gene matches: 12. The CDR3 DNA follows: TGCGCCAGCAGCCAAGTACCCACGGCAGGGGGTAGCTCCTATAATTCACCCCTCCACTTT. Translating it yields CASSQVPTAGGSSYNSPLHF.